This T cell receptor beta chain comes out of a study of blood T cell repertoires in COVID-19. Original analysis: Counts of nucleated cells, estimated from reference gene primer amplification, were obtained. Some clones are missing from TCRdb's copy, which holds only in-frame ones; the method was immunoSEQ multiplex PCR. The V and J calls and clone size are taken from that table; D and trimming were inferred from the DNA. The sample contains about 130,000 clones, approximately 84% of which appear only once. The length of the CDR3 is 16 residues. J gave up 7 bases and V 1 base, and 9 bases lay outside the gene matches. Germline CDR1 SGHRS, CDR2 YFSETQ.

The sequenced sample was peripheral blood. This clonotype originated in a human donor in a cohort sampled during active COVID-19. This chain uses TRBV5-1 with TRBJ2-5; 11 bases agree with TRBD2. The DNA of the CDR3 is TGCGCCAGCAGCTTGTACGCTAGCGGGGGGACGGGGACCCAGTACTTC. Amino acids: CASSLYASGGTGTQYF.